The rows below give T cell receptor beta chains drawn from one sample of a study of blood T cell repertoires in COVID-19. Clones were sequenced by immunoSEQ multiplex PCR, and TCRdb holds only the in-frame ones, with some missing. The data contain approximately 100,000 clones, about nine tenths of them seen just once; the ten biggest clones take up 15%. The sequencing sample was made of peripheral blood. These receptors were taken from a man in his fifties with acute or convalescent COVID-19. Both conserved end residues are part of each CDR3. D genes are given only for firm matches. Clone size is shown for a subset of rows, as once, few, many or a class of expanded clone.

>16|TRBD1|NA|TRBJ2-2|TRBV6-4
TGTGCCAGCAGTCCCGAGACAGGGGGCATAACCGGGGAGCTGTTTTTT
CASSPETGGITGELFF
>13|NA|NA|TRBJ1-1|TRBV28
TGTGCCAGCGAACAGACGATGAACACTGAAGCTTTCTTT
CASEQTMNTEAFF
>17|TRBD2|once|TRBJ2-3|TRBV27
TGTGCCAGCAGTTTTGACAGCGGGAGGCAGTGGACAGATACGCAGTATTTT
CASSFDSGRQWTDTQYF
>14|TRBD1|NA|TRBJ1-4|TRBV27
TGTGCCAGCAGTCTACAGGGGGCTAATGAAAAACTGTTTTTT
CASSLQGANEKLFF
>15|TRBD2|NA|TRBJ2-5|TRBV4-2
TGTGCCAGCAGCCAAGATAGAGGACTAGTGGTGACCCAGTACTTC
CASSQDRGLVVTQYF
>12|TRBD1|NA|TRBJ1-2|TRBV5-6
TGTGCCACCGGGACAGGGAACTATGGCTACACCTTC
CATGTGNYGYTF
>12|NA|NA|TRBJ2-5|TRBV5-6
TGTGCCAGCAGCTTGACACAAGAGACCCAGTACTTC
CASSLTQETQYF
>16|TRBD2|NA|TRBJ2-3|TRBV29-1
TGCAGCGTTGAGGGTATCTCGGGAGGGCCGACAGATACGCAGTATTTT
CSVEGISGGPTDTQYF
>16|NA|NA|TRBJ2-1|TRBV5-5
TGTGCCAGCAGCTTGGTTCTCCGTCTCCCCTACAATGAGCAGTTCTTC
CASSLVLRLPYNEQFF
>17|TRBD2|NA|TRBJ2-2|TRBV11-2
TGTGCCAGCAGCTTATGGGGGACTAGCGGGCGGACCGGGGAGCTGTTTTTT
CASSLWGTSGRTGELFF
>16|TRBD2|NA|TRBJ2-7|TRBV9
TGTGCCAGCAGCGTAGGCCTAGCGGGAGGGCCAGACGAGCAGTACTTC
CASSVGLAGGPDEQYF
>15|NA|NA|TRBJ2-1|TRBV6-4
TGTGCCAGCAGTGACTCTAGCGGCTCCTACAATGAGCAGTTCTTC
CASSDSSGSYNEQFF
>14|NA|NA|TRBJ2-2|TRBV21-1
TGTGCCAGCAGCAAAGGTCCTTACACCGGGGAGCTGTTTTTT
CASSKGPYTGELFF
>12|NA|NA|TRBJ2-7|TRBV11-3
TGTGCCAGCAGCTCTCAGGGTGCCGAGCAGTACTTC
CASSSQGAEQYF
>15|TRBD1|once|TRBJ1-4|TRBV28
TGTGCCAGCAGTTCCCCGGGACAGAAGACTGAAAAACTGTTTTTT
CASSSPGQKTEKLFF
>14|TRBD1|NA|TRBJ2-7|TRBV27
TGTGCCAGCAGTTTCCGGGACAGGGCCTACGAGCAGTACTTC
CASSFRDRAYEQYF
>18|TRBD2|once|TRBJ2-2|TRBV24-1
TGTGCCACCAGTGAGCCCCCTAGCGGGAGGGGGCACACCGGGGAGCTGTTTTTT
CATSEPPSGRGHTGELFF
>15|NA|NA|TRBJ1-5|TRBV27
TGTGCCAGCTCTCCCAGAGGGATGAGCAATCAGCCCCAGCATTTT
CASSPRGMSNQPQHF
>13|NA|NA|TRBJ2-1|TRBV11-2
TGTGCCAGCAGCTTAGAACTAGTTAATGAGCAGTTCTTC
CASSLELVNEQFF
>15|TRBD1|NA|TRBJ1-3|TRBV9
TGTGCCAGCAGCAGAGGGGACAGCTCTGGAAACACCATATATTTT
CASSRGDSSGNTIYF
>12|NA|NA|TRBJ1-5|TRBV28
TGTGCCAGCAGTTTAGGCCGCCTGCCCCAGCATTTT
CASSLGRLPQHF
>14|NA|NA|TRBJ2-7|TRBV11-2
TGTGCCAGCAGCTTACCACCGGTCTCCTACGAGCAGTACTTC
CASSLPPVSYEQYF
>18|NA|NA|TRBJ1-5|TRBV7-2
TGTGCCAGCAGCTCCCTGACAGGTGGACTTTATAGCAATCAGCCCCAGCATTTT
CASSSLTGGLYSNQPQHF
>15|NA|few|TRBJ1-2|TRBV11-2
TGTGCCAGCAGGCCGATTTGGGACACCAAACGGGGCTACACCTTC
CASRPIWDTKRGYTF
>12|TRBD1|NA|TRBJ1-1|TRBV10-3
TGTGCCATCTGGACAGGGAGGGCTGAAGCTTTCTTT
CAIWTGRAEAFF
>13|NA|NA|TRBJ2-1|TRBV5-1
TGCGCCAGCAGCTTGTCAGGGTTCAATGAGCAGTTCTTC
CASSLSGFNEQFF
>17|TRBD2|NA|TRBJ2-7|TRBV4-1
TGCGCCAGCAGCCAAGATCCCGGGAGGGGTGGGTACTACGAGCAGTACTTC
CASSQDPGRGGYYEQYF
>15|NA|NA|TRBJ2-3|TRBV12-5
TGTGCTAGTGGCCTGGGGGCCGGAGGCACAGATACGCAGTATTTT
CASGLGAGGTDTQYF
>14|TRBD2|NA|TRBJ2-1|TRBV7-9
TGTGCCAGCAGCACTAGCGGGAGGGCCAATGAGCAGTTCTTC
CASSTSGRANEQFF
>13|NA|NA|TRBJ1-2|TRBV11-2
TGTGCCAGCAGCTCTGCCTCAAGCCGGGGCTACACCTTC
CASSSASSRGYTF
>15|NA|NA|TRBJ2-5|TRBV27
TGTGCCAGCAGTCCCCTCGGACTGCACCAAGAGACCCAGTACTTC
CASSPLGLHQETQYF